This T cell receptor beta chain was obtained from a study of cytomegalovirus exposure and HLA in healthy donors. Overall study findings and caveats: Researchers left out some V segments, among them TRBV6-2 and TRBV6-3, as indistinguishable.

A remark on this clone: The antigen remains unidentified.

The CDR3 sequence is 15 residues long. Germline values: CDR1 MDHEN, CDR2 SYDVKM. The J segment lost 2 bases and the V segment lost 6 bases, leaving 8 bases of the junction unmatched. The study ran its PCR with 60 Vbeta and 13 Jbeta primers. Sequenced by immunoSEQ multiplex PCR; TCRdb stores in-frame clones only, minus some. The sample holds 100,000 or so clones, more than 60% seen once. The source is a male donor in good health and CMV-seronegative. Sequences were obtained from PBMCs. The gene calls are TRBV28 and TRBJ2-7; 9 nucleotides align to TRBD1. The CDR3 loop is CASRIPGQGAYEQYF. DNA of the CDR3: TGTGCCAGCAGGATACCGGGACAGGGTGCCTACGAGCAGTACTTC.